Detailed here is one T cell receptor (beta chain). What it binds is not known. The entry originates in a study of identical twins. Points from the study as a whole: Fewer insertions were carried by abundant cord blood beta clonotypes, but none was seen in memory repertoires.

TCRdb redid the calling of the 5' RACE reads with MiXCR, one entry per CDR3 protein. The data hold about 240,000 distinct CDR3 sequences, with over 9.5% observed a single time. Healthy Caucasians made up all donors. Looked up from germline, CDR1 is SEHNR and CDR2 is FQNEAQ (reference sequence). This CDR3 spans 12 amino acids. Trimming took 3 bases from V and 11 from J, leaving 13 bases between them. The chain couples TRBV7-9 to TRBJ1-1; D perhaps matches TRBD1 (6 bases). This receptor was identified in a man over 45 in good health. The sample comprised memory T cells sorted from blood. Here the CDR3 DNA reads TGTGCCAGCAGCTTCGACAGGACTGGGGCTTTCTTT. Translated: CASSFDRTGAFF.